The clone carrying this T cell receptor beta chain came up a few times. Its antigen is not known. This CDR3 is 13 amino acids long. Germline CDR1 reads GTSNPN; CDR2 reads SVGIG (reference sequence). V was clipped by 5 bases and J by 5 bases, with 15 bases between them. The data were obtained in a study of beta chain features in type 1 diabetes. Study-wide results and limits: Shortening that was moderate but significant affected the TCRB CDR3s of Type 1 diabetes patients in all four CD4+ subsets. Here, the possible influence of HLA type (on TCRB rearrangement) remained unresolved.

Expressed TCRB transcripts were sequenced after all isolated RNA was converted to cDNA. Clones were read by immunoSEQ multiplex PCR, and TCRdb kept only the in-frame ones, dropping some. The sample includes about 710,000 clones, around 15% of them seen just once. The chain carries TRBV30 and TRBJ1-1; D unresolved. This receptor was identified in a man between 18 and 29 years old with type 1 diabetes. Sequences were obtained from naive CD4+ T cells from blood. The CDR3 protein is CAWGSRARTEAFF. CDR3 coding DNA: TGTGCCTGGGGTTCCCGGGCGAGGACTGAAGCTTTCTTT.